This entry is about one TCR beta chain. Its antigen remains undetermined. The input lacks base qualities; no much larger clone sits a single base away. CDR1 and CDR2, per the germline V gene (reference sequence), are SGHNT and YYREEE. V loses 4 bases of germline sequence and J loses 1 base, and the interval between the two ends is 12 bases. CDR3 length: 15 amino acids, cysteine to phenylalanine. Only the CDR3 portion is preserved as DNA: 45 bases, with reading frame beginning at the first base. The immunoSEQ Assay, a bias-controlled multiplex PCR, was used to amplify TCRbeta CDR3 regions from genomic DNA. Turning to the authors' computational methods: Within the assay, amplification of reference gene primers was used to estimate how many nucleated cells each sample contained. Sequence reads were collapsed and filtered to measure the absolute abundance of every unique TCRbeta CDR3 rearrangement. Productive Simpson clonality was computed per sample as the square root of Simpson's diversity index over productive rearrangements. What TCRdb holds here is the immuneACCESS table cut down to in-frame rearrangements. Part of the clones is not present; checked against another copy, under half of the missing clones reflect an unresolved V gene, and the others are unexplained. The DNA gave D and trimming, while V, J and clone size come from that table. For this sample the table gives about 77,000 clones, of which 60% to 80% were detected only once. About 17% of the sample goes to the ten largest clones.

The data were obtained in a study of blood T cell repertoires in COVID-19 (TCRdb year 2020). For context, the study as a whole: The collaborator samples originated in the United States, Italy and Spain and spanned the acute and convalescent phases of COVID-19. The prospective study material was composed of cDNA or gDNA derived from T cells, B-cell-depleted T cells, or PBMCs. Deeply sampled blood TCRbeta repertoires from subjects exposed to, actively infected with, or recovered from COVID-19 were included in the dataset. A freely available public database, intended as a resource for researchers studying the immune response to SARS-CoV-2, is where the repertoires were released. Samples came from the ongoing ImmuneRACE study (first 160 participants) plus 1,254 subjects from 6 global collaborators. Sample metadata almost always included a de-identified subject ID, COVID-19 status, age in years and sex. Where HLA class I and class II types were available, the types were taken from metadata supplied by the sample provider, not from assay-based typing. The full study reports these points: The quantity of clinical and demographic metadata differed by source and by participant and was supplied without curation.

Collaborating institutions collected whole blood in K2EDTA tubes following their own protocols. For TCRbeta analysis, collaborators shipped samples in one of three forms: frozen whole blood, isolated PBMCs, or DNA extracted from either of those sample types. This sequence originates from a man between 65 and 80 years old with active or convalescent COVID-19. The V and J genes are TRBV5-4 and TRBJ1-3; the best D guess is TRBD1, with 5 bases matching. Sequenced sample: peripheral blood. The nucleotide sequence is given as TGTGCCAGCAGCAAACCGGGGGATTCTGGAAACACCATATATTTT. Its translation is CASSKPGDSGNTIYF. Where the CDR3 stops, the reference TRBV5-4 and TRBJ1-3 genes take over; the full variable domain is ETGVTQSPTHLIKTRGQQVTLRCSSQSGHNTVSWYQQALGQGPQFIFQYYREEENGRGNFPPRFSGLQFPNYSSELNVNALELDDSALYLCASSKPGDSGNTIYFGEGSWLTVV.